These T cell receptor beta chains were read from a single sample in a study of blood T cell repertoires in COVID-19. Profiled with immunoSEQ multiplex PCR; TCRdb holds only in-frame clones, not every one. The table lists fewer than 200,000 clones, approximately 84% of them singletons. Sequencing was done on a sample of peripheral blood. These TCRs come from a man in his forties who had recovered from COVID-19. Both conserved end residues are part of each CDR3. The D gene is left open where the match is weak. Only part of the rows carry a size: once, few, many, or a class if the clone is expanded.

V gene,clone size,J gene,D gene,CDR3 protein,CDR3 DNA
TRBV7-8,.,TRBJ2-5,.,CASKAQGRETQYF,TGTGCCAGCAAGGCACAGGGTAGGGAGACCCAGTACTTC
TRBV7-9,few,TRBJ2-1,.,CASTKSEGLYEQFF,TGTGCCAGCACCAAATCCGAGGGACTCTATGAGCAGTTCTTC
TRBV7-9,medium-sized,TRBJ1-4,.,CASSLRREDEKLFF,TGTGCCAGCAGCTTAAGGAGGGAAGACGAAAAACTGTTTTTT
TRBV6-1,.,TRBJ1-1,TRBD1,CASSEGGTGYGAFF,TGTGCCAGCAGTGAAGGAGGGACAGGGTACGGAGCTTTCTTT
TRBV7-2,.,TRBJ1-2,.,CASSLGSANYGYTF,TGTGCCAGCAGCTTAGGGTCAGCTAACTATGGCTACACCTTC
TRBV16,.,TRBJ1-5,TRBD1,CASSRGQGRNQPQHF,TGTGCCAGCAGCCGGGGACAGGGGAGGAATCAGCCCCAGCATTTT
TRBV6-5,.,TRBJ1-6,.,CASSYSGRSDSPLHF,TGTGCCAGCAGTTACTCGGGCAGGTCTGATTCACCCCTCCACTTT
TRBV4-1,.,TRBJ1-3,.,CASSQAPTEVAIYF,TGCGCCAGCAGCCAAGCCCCGACAGAGGTCGCCATATATTTT
TRBV5-5,.,TRBJ1-1,TRBD1,CASSPRDRDTEAFF,TGTGCCAGCAGCCCCCGGGACAGAGACACTGAAGCTTTCTTT
TRBV27,.,TRBJ2-1,TRBD2,CASSPGLAGAIEQFF,TGTGCCAGCAGTCCTGGACTAGCGGGAGCCATTGAGCAGTTCTTC
TRBV30,once,TRBJ1-2,TRBD1,CAWNTQGAQGYTF,TGTGCCTGGAATACCCAGGGGGCCCAAGGCTACACCTTC
TRBV7-9,.,TRBJ2-1,.,CASSLALSSEQFF,TGTGCCAGCAGCTTAGCCCTGTCCAGTGAGCAGTTCTTC
TRBV6-1,.,TRBJ2-2,TRBD1,CASSEGEAYRGGELFF,TGTGCCAGCAGTGAGGGAGAGGCTTACAGGGGCGGGGAGCTGTTTTTT
TRBV11-2,few,TRBJ2-3,.,CASSLGPGGDTQYF,TGTGCCAGCAGCTTAGGTCCAGGTGGAGATACGCAGTATTTT
TRBV6-6,.,TRBJ1-6,.,CASSLPMGQYNSPLHF,TGTGCCAGCAGCTTGCCAATGGGACAATATAATTCACCCCTCCACTTT
TRBV15,.,TRBJ1-4,.,CATQQTLTNEKLFF,TGTGCCACCCAACAGACACTAACTAATGAAAAACTGTTTTTT
TRBV5-1,.,TRBJ1-6,.,CASSLQQPNSPLHF,TGCGCCAGCAGCTTACAACAGCCTAATTCACCCCTCCACTTT
TRBV13,.,TRBJ1-1,TRBD1,CASSLGQGRTEAFF,TGTGCCAGCAGCTTAGGACAGGGGAGGACTGAAGCTTTCTTT
TRBV7-2,.,TRBJ1-3,.,CASSFTENTIYF,TGTGCCAGCAGCTTCACCGAGAACACCATATATTTT
TRBV19,.,TRBJ1-2,.,CASSIEGTPYGYTF,TGTGCCAGTAGTATCGAGGGAACACCTTATGGCTACACCTTC
TRBV19,.,TRBJ2-7,.,CASSLRTSYEQYF,TGTGCCAGTAGTCTGAGGACATCCTACGAGCAGTACTTC
TRBV27,once,TRBJ2-2,TRBD1,CASTRDRGKAGELFF,TGTGCCAGCACTAGGGACAGGGGTAAAGCCGGGGAGCTGTTTTTT
TRBV7-2,.,TRBJ2-3,TRBD2,CASSRTSADTQYF,TGTGCCAGCAGCAGGACTAGCGCAGATACGCAGTATTTT
TRBV28,few,TRBJ1-4,.,CANSGHDSEKLFF,TGTGCCAACTCCGGACACGATTCCGAAAAACTGTTTTTT
TRBV4-2,once,TRBJ2-3,.,CASKSYGRGNDDTQYF,TGTGCCAGCAAATCTTACGGTCGCGGAAATGATGATACGCAGTATTTT
TRBV7-9,.,TRBJ2-5,.,CASSSSKGWPEETQYF,TGTGCCAGCAGCTCCTCGAAGGGGTGGCCTGAGGAGACCCAGTACTTC
TRBV12-3/TRBV12-4,.,TRBJ1-2,.,CASSPDQGGYTF,TGTGCCAGCAGTCCCGATCAGGGGGGCTACACCTTC
TRBV10-3,.,TRBJ1-6,TRBD1,CAISGGQDNSPLHF,TGTGCCATCAGTGGGGGACAGGACAACTCACCCCTCCACTTT
TRBV19,.,TRBJ2-2,TRBD1,CASRTGEIGELFF,TGTGCCAGTAGGACAGGGGAGATCGGGGAGCTGTTTTTT
TRBV27,.,TRBJ2-7,.,CASSLSRLGGAEQYF,TGTGCCAGCAGTTTATCGAGGCTGGGGGGGGCCGAGCAGTACTTC
TRBV11-2,.,TRBJ1-1,.,CASSSEQGVAFF,TGTGCCAGCAGCTCTGAACAGGGAGTAGCTTTCTTT
TRBV30,once,TRBJ1-2,TRBD1,CAWRLGQGGLYGYTF,TGTGCCTGGAGGCTAGGGCAGGGGGGCCTCTATGGCTACACCTTC
TRBV6-5,once,TRBJ2-3,TRBD2,CASSYSSGASTDTQYF,TGTGCCAGCAGTTACTCAAGCGGGGCGAGCACAGATACGCAGTATTTT
TRBV19,.,TRBJ2-5,TRBD2,CASSAPGGGGETQYF,TGTGCCAGTAGTGCGCCGGGGGGGGGCGGTGAGACCCAGTACTTC
TRBV18,.,TRBJ1-1,TRBD1,CASSPGQERNTEAFF,TGTGCCAGCTCACCAGGACAGGAGAGGAACACTGAAGCTTTCTTT
TRBV5-1,once,TRBJ2-7,.,CASSLTVSSEQYF,TGCGCCAGCAGCTTGACAGTCTCGAGTGAGCAGTACTTC